This T cell receptor beta chain was profiled in a study of identical twins. Study findings and constraints: The study found weaker excess twin sharing in beta out-of-frame sequences.

Germline lookup yields CDR1 DFQATT and CDR2 SNEGSKA (reference sequence). The V and J ends lost 3 bases and 0 bases respectively, with 6 bases between them. This CDR3 is built from 12 residues. Only healthy Caucasians were enrolled as donors. Template switching supplied a universal primer site; unique molecular identifiers were carried on the cDNA. Each CDR3 protein is one row after TCRdb ran MiXCR on the 5' RACE reads. The profile shows about 1.7 million distinct CDR3 sequences, about 30% of them singletons. Turning to this clonotype: Its antigen is unknown.

The sequenced material came from cord blood. This clonotype originated in a newborn girl in good health. The chain uses TRBV20-1 and TRBJ2-7; D is ambiguous. CDR3 residues: CSASWISYEQYF. CDR3 nucleotide sequence: TGCAGTGCTAGCTGGATCTCCTACGAGCAGTACTTC.